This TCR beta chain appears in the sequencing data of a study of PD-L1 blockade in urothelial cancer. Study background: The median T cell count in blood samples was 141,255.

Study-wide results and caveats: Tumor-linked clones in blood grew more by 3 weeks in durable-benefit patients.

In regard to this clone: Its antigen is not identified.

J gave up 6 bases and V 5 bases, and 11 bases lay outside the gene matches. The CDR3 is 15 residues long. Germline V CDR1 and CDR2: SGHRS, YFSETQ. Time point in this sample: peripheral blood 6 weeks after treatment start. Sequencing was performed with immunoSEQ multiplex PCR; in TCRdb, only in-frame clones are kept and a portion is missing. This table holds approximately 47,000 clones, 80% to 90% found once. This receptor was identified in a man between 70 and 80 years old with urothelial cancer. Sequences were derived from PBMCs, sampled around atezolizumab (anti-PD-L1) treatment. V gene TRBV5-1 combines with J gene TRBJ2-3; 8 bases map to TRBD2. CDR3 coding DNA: TGCGCCAGCAGGCTGTCCGGTGAGCGGGGGGATACGCAGTATTTT. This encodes CASRLSGERGDTQYF.